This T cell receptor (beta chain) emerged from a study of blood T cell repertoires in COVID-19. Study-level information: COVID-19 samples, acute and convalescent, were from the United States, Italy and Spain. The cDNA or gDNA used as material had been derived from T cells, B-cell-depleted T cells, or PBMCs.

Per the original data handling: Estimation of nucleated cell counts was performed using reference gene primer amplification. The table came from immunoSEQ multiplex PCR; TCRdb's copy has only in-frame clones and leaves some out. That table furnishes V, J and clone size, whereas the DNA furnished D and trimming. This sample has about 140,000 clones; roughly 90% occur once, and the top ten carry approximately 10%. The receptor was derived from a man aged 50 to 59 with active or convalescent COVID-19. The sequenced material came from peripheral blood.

The CDR3 protein is CASRFCQREAFTDTQYF. The CDR3 DNA follows: TGTGCCAGCCGTTTTTGCCAGCGGGAGGCCTTCACAGATACGCAGTATTTT. The chain couples TRBV21-1 to TRBJ2-3; TRBD2 is the table's D call, not checked against the DNA. TRBV21-1 is recorded as a pseudogene. The CDR3 length is 17 residues.